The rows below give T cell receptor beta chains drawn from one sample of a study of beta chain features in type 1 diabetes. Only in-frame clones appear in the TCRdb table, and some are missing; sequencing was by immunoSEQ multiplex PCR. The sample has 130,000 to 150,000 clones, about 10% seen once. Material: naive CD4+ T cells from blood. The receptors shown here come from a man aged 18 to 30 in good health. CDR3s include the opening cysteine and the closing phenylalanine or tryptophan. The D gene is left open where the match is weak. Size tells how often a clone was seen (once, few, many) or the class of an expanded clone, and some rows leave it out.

CDR3: CASRTSGGPRGGELFF
DNA: TGTGCCAGCCGCACTAGCGGGGGGCCTCGGGGCGGGGAGCTGTTTTTT
size: -
V: TRBV7-9
D: TRBD2
J: TRBJ2-2

CDR3: CASRTGLAQETQYF
DNA: TGTGCCAGCAGGACGGGACTAGCCCAAGAGACCCAGTACTTC
size: -
V: TRBV28
D: TRBD2
J: TRBJ2-5

CDR3: CASSPWDRGYGYTF
DNA: TGCGCCAGCAGCCCCTGGGACAGGGGGTATGGCTACACCTTC
size: -
V: TRBV5-1
D: TRBD1
J: TRBJ1-2

CDR3: CASSHRDRVGYTF
DNA: TGTGCCAGCTCACACAGGGACCGCGTGGGCTACACCTTC
size: -
V: TRBV18
D: -
J: TRBJ1-2

CDR3: CASIQGRGREKLFF
DNA: TGTGCCAGCATCCAAGGGAGGGGTCGGGAAAAACTGTTTTTT
size: -
V: TRBV7-9
D: -
J: TRBJ1-4

CDR3: CASSYSWSSYEQYF
DNA: TGTGCCAGCAGTTACTCTTGGAGCTCCTACGAGCAGTACTTC
size: few
V: TRBV6-7
D: -
J: TRBJ2-7

CDR3: CASSPGGFTNTGELFF
DNA: TGCGCCAGCAGCCCGGGGGGATTTACGAACACCGGGGAGCTGTTTTTT
size: few
V: TRBV4-3
D: TRBD2
J: TRBJ2-2

CDR3: CASSRDSPSYEQYF
DNA: TGCGCCAGCAGCCGAGACAGCCCCTCCTACGAGCAGTACTTC
size: few
V: TRBV5-1
D: -
J: TRBJ2-7

CDR3: CASSLKAGTGSPLHF
DNA: TGTGCCAGCAGCTTAAAGGCAGGGACAGGTTCACCCCTCCACTTT
size: few
V: TRBV7-2
D: TRBD1
J: TRBJ1-6

CDR3: CASSLGGIQETQYF
DNA: TGTGCCAGCAGCTTAGGGGGCATCCAAGAGACCCAGTACTTC
size: -
V: TRBV7-3
D: -
J: TRBJ2-5

CDR3: CSVGWGQGASEAFF
DNA: TGCAGCGTTGGGTGGGGACAGGGGGCTTCTGAAGCTTTCTTT
size: few
V: TRBV29-1
D: TRBD1
J: TRBJ1-1

CDR3: CASSLVSADTQYF
DNA: TGTGCCAGCAGCTTGGTCTCCGCAGATACGCAGTATTTT
size: -
V: TRBV5-6
D: -
J: TRBJ2-3

CDR3: CASSLGSGGTDTQYF
DNA: TGTGCCAGCAGCTTAGGTAGCGGGGGTACAGATACGCAGTATTTT
size: -
V: TRBV7-7
D: TRBD2
J: TRBJ2-3

CDR3: CSVVSGGTLYNEQFF
DNA: TGCAGCGTTGTTAGCGGGGGGACCTTATACAATGAGCAGTTCTTC
size: many
V: TRBV29-1
D: TRBD2
J: TRBJ2-1

CDR3: CASIPRGSRYNEQFF
DNA: TGTGCCAGCATCCCGCGGGGGAGCAGGTACAATGAGCAGTTCTTC
size: -
V: TRBV6-1
D: TRBD2
J: TRBJ2-1

CDR3: CASTKREVGANEQFF
DNA: TGTGCCAGTACCAAACGGGAGGTTGGGGCCAATGAGCAGTTCTTC
size: -
V: TRBV19
D: TRBD2
J: TRBJ2-1

CDR3: CASSPRPMVTDTQYF
DNA: TGTGCCAGCAGCCCGCGGCCGATGGTCACAGATACGCAGTATTTT
size: few
V: TRBV5-6
D: -
J: TRBJ2-3

CDR3: CASSSDHSGPKETQYF
DNA: TGTGCCAGCAGTTCCGACCATAGCGGGCCTAAAGAGACCCAGTACTTC
size: -
V: TRBV28
D: TRBD2
J: TRBJ2-5

CDR3: CASSLTGTSMGETQYF
DNA: TGTGCCAGCAGCTTGACGGGGACATCCATGGGGGAGACCCAGTACTTC
size: -
V: TRBV5-6
D: -
J: TRBJ2-5

CDR3: CASSRGGETADTQYF
DNA: TGTGCCAGCAGTAGGGGGGGGGAAACGGCAGATACGCAGTATTTT
size: -
V: TRBV11-2
D: -
J: TRBJ2-3

CDR3: CASSQNDRAYTEAFF
DNA: TGCGCCAGCAGCCAAAACGACAGGGCTTACACTGAAGCTTTCTTT
size: once
V: TRBV4-3
D: TRBD1
J: TRBJ1-1

CDR3: CASSRGYSYNSPLHF
DNA: TGTGCCAGCAGCAGAGGCTACTCCTATAATTCACCCCTCCACTTT
size: few
V: TRBV14
D: -
J: TRBJ1-6

CDR3: CASRYGRENTEAFF
DNA: TGTGCCAGCAGATATGGTAGAGAGAACACTGAAGCTTTCTTT
size: few
V: TRBV6-5
D: -
J: TRBJ1-1

CDR3: CAISSGTVSYEQYF
DNA: TGTGCCATCAGTTCAGGGACAGTTTCCTACGAGCAGTACTTC
size: few
V: TRBV10-3
D: TRBD1
J: TRBJ2-7

CDR3: CASSLWVPGAGGNTIYF
DNA: TGTGCCAGCAGCTTGTGGGTTCCAGGGGCTGGTGGAAACACCATATATTTT
size: -
V: TRBV7-8
D: -
J: TRBJ1-3

CDR3: CASSVVPGVNNEQFF
DNA: TGTGCCAGCAGCGTAGTACCAGGCGTCAACAATGAGCAGTTCTTC
size: -
V: TRBV9
D: -
J: TRBJ2-1

CDR3: CASSFTGVDGNTIYF
DNA: TGTGCCAGCAGCTTCACAGGGGTGGATGGAAACACCATATATTTT
size: few
V: TRBV6-5
D: TRBD1
J: TRBJ1-3

CDR3: CASSLVSGNTIYF
DNA: TGTGCCAGCAGCTTGGTATCCGGAAACACCATATATTTT
size: few
V: TRBV5-6
D: -
J: TRBJ1-3

CDR3: CASSLVTGDTEAFF
DNA: TGTGCCAGCAGCCTCGTGACGGGAGACACTGAAGCTTTCTTT
size: few
V: TRBV7-9
D: -
J: TRBJ1-1

CDR3: CASSLGRENFGGYTF
DNA: TGTGCCAGCAGCTTAGGGCGGGAAAATTTCGGTGGCTACACCTTC
size: few
V: TRBV7-8
D: -
J: TRBJ1-2

CDR3: CATMTGTGQETQYF
DNA: TGTGCCACCATGACAGGGACAGGGCAAGAGACCCAGTACTTC
size: few
V: TRBV10-3
D: TRBD1
J: TRBJ2-5

CDR3: CASSVGTSEGTDTQYF
DNA: TGTGCCAGCAGCGTTGGGACTAGCGAAGGGACAGATACGCAGTATTTT
size: -
V: TRBV5-4
D: TRBD2
J: TRBJ2-3

CDR3: CASSSQTPGRNTIYF
DNA: TGTGCCAGCAGTTCGCAGACACCCGGCAGGAACACCATATATTTT
size: -
V: TRBV28
D: -
J: TRBJ1-3

CDR3: CSVDPGTGDYEQYF
DNA: TGCAGCGTTGACCCGGGCACGGGAGACTACGAGCAGTACTTC
size: many
V: TRBV29-1
D: -
J: TRBJ2-7

CDR3: CASSSGTVDQPQHF
DNA: TGTGCCAGCAGTTCCGGGACAGTTGATCAGCCCCAGCATTTT
size: few
V: TRBV27
D: TRBD1
J: TRBJ1-5

CDR3: CASSQDLSGGAYTDTQYF
DNA: TGCGCCAGCAGCCAAGATCTCAGCGGGGGGGCTTACACAGATACGCAGTATTTT
size: -
V: TRBV4-3
D: TRBD2
J: TRBJ2-3

CDR3: CASSVQGFRTDTQYF
DNA: TGTGCCAGTAGCGTTCAGGGGTTCCGCACAGATACGCAGTATTTT
size: few
V: TRBV19
D: -
J: TRBJ2-3

CDR3: CASSLQDRVGHGYTF
DNA: TGTGCCAGCTCACTACAGGACAGGGTGGGGCATGGCTACACCTTC
size: -
V: TRBV18
D: TRBD1
J: TRBJ1-2

CDR3: CASSIPSGEFQETQYF
DNA: TGTGCCAGTAGTATTCCTAGCGGGGAATTCCAGGAGACCCAGTACTTC
size: few
V: TRBV19
D: TRBD2
J: TRBJ2-5

CDR3: CASSITGGSSTDTQYF
DNA: TGTGCCAGCAGCATCACCGGGGGTTCTAGCACAGATACGCAGTATTTT
size: -
V: TRBV11-2
D: -
J: TRBJ2-3

CDR3: CASSFDGQWGYTF
DNA: TGTGCCAGCAGTTTCGACGGACAGTGGGGCTACACCTTC
size: -
V: TRBV7-3
D: -
J: TRBJ1-2

CDR3: CASSPSAGTQYF
DNA: TGCGCCAGCAGCCCCTCGGCGGGAACGCAGTACTTC
size: many
V: TRBV5-1
D: -
J: TRBJ2-7